This T cell receptor (beta chain) was sequenced during a study of CXCR3-negative and CXCR3-positive naive CD8 T cells. Overall study: Each library gave roughly 1.4 +/- 0.3 million of roughly 140 million TRB reads.

As concerns this clonotype: As yet, its antigen is unknown.

TRB cDNA was prepared as libraries by UMI-labeled 5' RACE. TCRdb reprocessed the 5' RACE reads, with one entry per CDR3 protein and no DNA. The sample table sets out approximately 40,000 distinct CDR3 sequences. The study's findings and limits: Relative to memory CD8+ cells, whose diversity was much lower, both naive subsets had comparably high diversity. Similar TRBV-TRBJ usage was seen in naive cells (both CXCR3-negative and CXCR3-positive), but memory cells differed. Because surface CD5 did not distinguish the naive subsets, TCR strength was inferred from TRB CDR3 properties.

Germline CDR1 and CDR2: SGHAT and FQNNGV. CDR3 length: 11 residues. The genes are TRBV11-2 and TRBJ1-1. The TCR comes from a human donor in good health. Some clones in this sample may be carry-over from other donors' samples. What was sequenced was memory CD8+ T cells from blood. CDR3 sequence reads: CASSHNTEAFF.